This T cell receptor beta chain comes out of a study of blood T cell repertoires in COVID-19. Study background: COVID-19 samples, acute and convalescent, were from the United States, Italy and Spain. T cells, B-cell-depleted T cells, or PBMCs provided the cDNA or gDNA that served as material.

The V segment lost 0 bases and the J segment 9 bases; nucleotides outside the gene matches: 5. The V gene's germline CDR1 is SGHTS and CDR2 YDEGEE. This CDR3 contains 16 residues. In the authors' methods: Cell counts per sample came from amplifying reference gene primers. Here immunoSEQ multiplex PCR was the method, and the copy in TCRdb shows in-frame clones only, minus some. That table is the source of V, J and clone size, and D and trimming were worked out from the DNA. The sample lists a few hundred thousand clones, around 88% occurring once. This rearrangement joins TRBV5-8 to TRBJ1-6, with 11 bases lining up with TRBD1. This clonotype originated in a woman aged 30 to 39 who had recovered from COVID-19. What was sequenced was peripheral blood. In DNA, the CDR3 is TGTGCCAGCAGCTTGGACCGGGACAGGGGGAGTTCACCCCTCCACTTT. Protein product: CASSLDRDRGSSPLHF. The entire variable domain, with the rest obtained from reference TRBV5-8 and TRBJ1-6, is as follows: EAGVTQSPTHLIKTRGQQATLRCSPISGHTSVYWYQQALGLGLQFLLWYDEGEERNRGNFPPRFSGRQFPNYSSELNVNALELEDSALYLCASSLDRDRGSSPLHFGNGTRLTVT.